The next 5 T cell receptor beta chains were all read from a single sample in a study of blood T cell repertoires in COVID-19. The method was immunoSEQ multiplex PCR; TCRdb's version includes in-frame clones alone and lacks a portion of them. The sample lists over 200,000 clones, more than 80% occurring once. Sequences were obtained from PBMCs or T cells enriched from blood (not recorded which). These receptors came from a man in his 60s who had recovered from COVID-19.

This chain joins TRBV7-2 and TRBJ2-1; 8 nucleotides agree with TRBD1. The junction had 10 bases not matched to a gene; V was cut back by 7 bases and J by 5 bases. This CDR3 contains 15 residues. The germline V gene encodes CDR1 SGHTA and CDR2 FQGNSA. CDR3 DNA sequence: TGTGCCAGCAACCTCGACAGGGGTCTTAACAATGAGCAGTTCTTC. Its translation is CASNLDRGLNNEQFF.

The J gene is TRBJ1-5, the V gene TRBV18; TRBD1 might be the D (5 bases). V was shortened by 2 bases and J by 6 bases, with 14 bases between the two germline ends. This CDR3 is built from 15 residues. The germline CDR1 and CDR2 sequences are KGHSH and LQKENI. CDR3 residues: CASSPVSSGGQPQHF. DNA of the CDR3: TGTGCCAGCTCACCAGTTTCTTCGGGGGGTCAGCCCCAGCATTTT.

This sequence joins TRBV5-1 and TRBJ2-7; a possible D gene is TRBD1 (5 bases). The CDR3 extends over 16 amino acids. Trimming removed 0 bases at V and 5 bases at J, with 18 bases between. CDR1 is SGHRS and CDR2 is YFSETQ in the germline V gene. The CDR3 coding sequence is TGCGCCAGCAGCTTGGAAGGTAAACAGGCTCGCAACGAGCAGTACTTC. Amino acid sequence: CASSLEGKQARNEQYF.

This chain connects TRBV6-5 to TRBJ1-6; D not certain. Trimming shortened V by 6 bases and J by 6 bases, and 9 bases separated the two germline ends. The germline gives CDR1 MNHEY, CDR2 SVGAGI. CDR3 length: 13 amino acids. The CDR3 DNA sequence: TGTGCCAGCAGCCGGAGGGTTAATTCACCCCTCCACTTT. This translates into CASSRRVNSPLHF.

The chain employs TRBV12-5 and TRBJ2-5; 12 nucleotides match TRBD2. CDR1 is LGHNT and CDR2 is FRNRAP in the germline V gene. CDR3 length equals 16 residues. V dropped 5 bases and J dropped 5; count of bases not matched to a gene: 9. For the CDR3, the DNA is TGTGCTAGTGGTCCCCGGACTAGCGGGATTGTCGAGACCCAGTACTTC. Encoded protein: CASGPRTSGIVETQYF.